This TCR beta chain originates from a study of T cell changes during pregnancy in multiple sclerosis. This clone was detected only a few times. Sequencing was performed with immunoSEQ multiplex PCR; in TCRdb, only in-frame clones are kept and a portion is missing. The data contain 73,000 or so clones, about 90% of them seen just once; the ten biggest clones take up over 0.65%. The CDR3 sequence is 12 residues long. Germline V CDR1 and CDR2: SQVTM, ANQGSEA. V was clipped by 7 bases and J by 3 bases; unmatched bases: 2. This TCR was sampled from a female donor with multiple sclerosis, enrolled in a pregnancy study. V and J are TRBV29-1 and TRBJ1-3, with TRBD1 matching 8 bases. This specimen was peripheral blood, taken in the second trimester of pregnancy. The CDR3 sequence: CSADRGGNTIYF. CDR3 bases: TGCAGCGCCGACAGGGGTGGAAACACCATATATTTT.